Listed here are 7 T cell receptor beta chains from one sample, sequenced in a study of T cells in Graves' hyperthyroidism and ophthalmopathy (dated by TCRdb to the late 2010s). Libraries came from multiplex PCR. TCRdb lists the instrument as Illumina HiSeq 2000. The TCR beta CDR3 regions were amplified from RNA transcripts. For the first round of RT-PCR on the TCR CDR3, the HTBI primer set was used together with the Qiagen OneStep RT-PCR kit. TCRdb took the public reads, trimmed them with fastp at Q25, ran MiXCR for clone calling and kept in-frame beta chains. Identical CDR3 proteins give one entry, which carries the most common genes and DNA. This sample holds roughly 500,000 distinct CDR3 sequences; 46% were observed only once. The ten largest make up 35% to 50% of the sample. Sequenced: peripheral blood or thyroid tissue (not recorded which). These receptors all come from an adult woman with Graves' disease, either hyperthyroidism or ophthalmopathy (not recorded which).

As to this clonotype: This likely comes from a read error, as the CDR3 has no conserved phenylalanine or tryptophan at its end. The limits of the CDR3 on the DNA are not certain, so only TCRdb's listed CDR3 is given. This chain uses TRBV20-1 with TRBJ1-2. The V gene's germline CDR1 is DFQATT and CDR2 SNEGSKA (reference sequence). The CDR3 is 14 residues long, ends included. CDR3 loop: CSARTPGLAGRLTY.

The chain joins TRBV29-1 to TRBJ2-7; D is possibly TRBD2 (5 bases). The CDR3 length is 13 residues. Per germline, CDR1 SQVTM and CDR2 ANQGSEA. V gave up 6 bases and J gave up 4 bases, with 16 bases separating them. The CDR3 spells CSVARGTVYEQYF. The CDR3 DNA is TGCAGCGTGGCCCGGGGAACAGTGTACGAGCAGTACTTC.

A note on this clonotype: The CDR3 ends on some other residue instead of the conserved phenylalanine or tryptophan, so this is likely a read error. The DNA is omitted, as the CDR3 cannot be located on it reliably, and the CDR3 follows TCRdb's listing. The chain employs TRBV7-9 and TRBJ2-6. The CDR3 region is 8 residues in length, termini included. Germline V gene sequence: CDR1 SEHNR, CDR2 FQNEAQ (reference sequence). The CDR3: CASSPSMV.

V usage is TRBV29-1 and J usage is TRBJ2-5; a weak D match, TRBD2 (5 bases). Germline-derived CDR1 and CDR2 are SQVTM and ANQGSEA. Deletions cut 1 base from V and 8 bases from J, with 17 bases between. This CDR3 has 14 residues. In nucleotides, the CDR3 is TGCAGCGTTGAAGCGGAGGACCCCTATGGAACCCAGTACTTC. Its protein is CSVEAEDPYGTQYF.

This clonotype was found many times. The CDR3 protein is CASSGVAGQETQYF. In DNA, the CDR3 is TGTGCCAGCAGCGGGGTAGCGGGGCAAGAGACCCAGTACTTC. The J gene is TRBJ2-5, the V gene TRBV9; 8 bases map to TRBD2. CDR1 is SGDLS and CDR2 is YYNGEE in the germline V gene. Trimming took 3 bases from V and 2 from J; bases not matched to a gene: 3. The CDR3 spans 14 residues.

This clonotype showed up many times. This chain links TRBV19 with TRBJ1-5; no clear D. There are 12 residues in the CDR3. Germline lookup yields CDR1 LNHDA and CDR2 SQIVND (reference sequence). V was clipped by 7 bases and J by 2 bases, with 6 bases between them. The CDR3 loop reads CASKVGNQPQHF. CDR3 DNA sequence: TGTGCCAGTAAAGTGGGCAATCAGCCCCAGCATTTT.

This chain uses TRBV20-1 with TRBJ1-2; 8 bases fit TRBD1. V was pared by 6 bases and J by 6 bases, with 6 bases of the junction left unmatched. This CDR3 has 12 amino acids. Germline V gene lookup returns CDR1 DFQATT and CDR2 SNEGSKA (reference sequence). This CDR3 is CSAATGDDGYTF. Written as DNA, the CDR3 is TGCAGTGCCGCGACAGGGGACGATGGCTACACCTTC.